This T cell receptor (beta chain) was sequenced for a study of CD39 and CD103 CD8 tumor-infiltrating T cells. Regarding the study as a whole: Blood and uninvolved lymph node rarely held DP TIL clonotypes. Top 30 DP CD8 TIL clonotypes covered about 55-86% of repertoire.

Regarding this clone: Antigen specificity is unknown.

The data were produced by immunoSEQ multiplex PCR, yet TCRdb's version contains in-frame clones alone and is incomplete. The sample consists of approximately 18,000 clones, around 90% of them appearing once. This CDR3 is 14 amino acids long. In germline, CDR1 is SQVTM, CDR2 ANQGSEA. After removal of 8 bases from V and 7 bases from J, the junction contained 10 bases not matched to a gene. At sample collection, these patients were off therapy. CD8+CD4-CD45RA- cells, CCR7-positive or negative, formed the memory CD8 sort. V gene TRBV29-1 combines with J gene TRBJ2-1; 11 positions agree with TRBD2. The clonotype originates from a human donor with head and neck squamous cell carcinoma. The specimen sequenced was CD8+ T cells sorted from blood. Subset meaning: total memory CD8 T cells (CD45RA-CCR7+/-) from blood or uninvolved lymph node. The CDR3 reads CSTEGLAGLNEQFF. CDR3 DNA sequence: TGCAGCACGGAAGGACTAGCGGGTCTAAATGAGCAGTTCTTC.